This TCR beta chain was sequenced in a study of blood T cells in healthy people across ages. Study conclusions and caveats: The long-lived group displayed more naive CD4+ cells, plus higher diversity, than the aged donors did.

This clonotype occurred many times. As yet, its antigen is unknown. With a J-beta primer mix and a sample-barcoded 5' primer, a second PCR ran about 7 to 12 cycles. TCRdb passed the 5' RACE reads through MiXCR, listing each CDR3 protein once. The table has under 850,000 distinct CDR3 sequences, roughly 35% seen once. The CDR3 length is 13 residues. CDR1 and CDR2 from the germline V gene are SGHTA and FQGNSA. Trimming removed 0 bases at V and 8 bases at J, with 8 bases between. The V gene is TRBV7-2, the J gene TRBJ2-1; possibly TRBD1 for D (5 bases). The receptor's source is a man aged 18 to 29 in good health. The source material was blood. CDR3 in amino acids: CASSLAQGDEQFF. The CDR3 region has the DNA TGTGCCAGCAGCTTAGCGCAAGGGGATGAGCAGTTCTTC.